The T cell receptor beta chain under discussion was sequenced for a study of T-cell memory formation after mild COVID-19. Sample barcodes and UMIs were carried by the TCR alpha and TCR beta cDNA libraries that 5'RACE generated with constant-segment primers. TCRdb processed the 5' RACE reads anew with MiXCR; each CDR3 protein has one entry. The repertoire consists of more than 300,000 distinct CDR3 sequences, with 20% to 25% occurring once and the leading ten covering 21%. The length of the CDR3 is 17 residues. From germline, CDR1 is SGHTA and CDR2 FQGNSA. The V and J ends lost 5 bases and 4 bases, in that order; junction bases with no gene match: 13. Comments on this clonotype: No antigen is known for it.

Study observations and caveats: Day 15 to 85 contracting clones showed balanced CD4/CD8; day 15 to 37 expanders favored CD4+.

This sequence was found in a young man who had mild COVID-19 (a few samples of this study predate the infection). Cell type and time point are not known. The chain couples TRBV7-2 to TRBJ2-1, with TRBD2 identical over 8 bases. Sequencing was carried out using PBMCs or a T cell subset sorted from them (not recorded which). The CDR3 nucleotides are TGTGCCAGCAGCCCAACCGCCTTAGCGGGGCGGTACAATGAGCAGTTCTTC. Protein product: CASSPTALAGRYNEQFF.